These 10 T cell receptor beta chains share one sample of origin, sequenced in a study of Graves' ophthalmopathy and Graves' hyperthyroidism. RNA transcripts were the source from which TCR beta CDR3 regions were amplified. RT-PCR with HTBI primers came first, then second-round multiplex PCR. TCRdb reprocessed the multiplex PCR reads with MiXCR, giving one entry per CDR3 protein. The profile shows some 240,000 distinct CDR3 sequences, 45% of them singletons. The specimen was peripheral blood. All receptors derive from an adult man with Graves' ophthalmopathy.

The V gene is TRBV7-9, the J gene TRBJ2-3; D gene uncertain. Germline V lookup: CDR1 SEHNR, CDR2 FQNEAQ (reference sequence). V lost 6 bases, J lost 6 bases, and 16 bases lay in between. The CDR3 has 14 amino acids. CDR3 DNA sequence: TGTGCCAGCAGGGCGGACCGCTGGACGGATACGCAGTATTTT. This codes for CASRADRWTDTQYF.

This clonotype was detected a few times. The V call is TRBV29-1, the J call TRBJ2-6; D might be TRBD1 (7 bases). The CDR3 runs to 18 residues. Germline V gene lookup returns CDR1 SQVTM and CDR2 ANQGSEA. V was clipped by 7 bases and J by 1 base, with 23 bases between them. CDR3 bases: TGCAGCGGGAAAGTCGGGACAGACGGGGGTTCTGGGGCCAACGTCCTGACTTTC. Translating gives CSGKVGTDGGSGANVLTF.

Points on this clonotype: At one of its ends the junction is not consistent with the germline gene, which may arise from a read error. This rearrangement joins TRBV10-3 to TRBJ2-7, with 8 bases lining up with TRBD1. The germline CDR1 and CDR2 sequences are ENHRY and SYGVKD. The CDR3 consists of 15 residues. This CDR3 reads CASSRTTGGGYEQYF. The DNA of the CDR3 is TGTGCCAGCAGTAGGACTACAGGGGGTGGCTACGAGCAGTACTTC.

Notes on this clonotype: At one end the junction does not follow the germline gene, possibly because of a read error. The V and J genes are TRBV7-9 and TRBJ2-5; 11 bases are a match to TRBD2. This CDR3 has 17 residues. Germline V gives CDR1 SEHNR, CDR2 FQNEAQ (reference sequence). The CDR3 coding sequence is TGCGCCAGCAGCTTGGGTGGGACTAGCGGACTACAAGAGACCCAGTACTTC. It codes for CASSLGGTSGLQETQYF.

This clonotype was found many times. V is TRBV15 and J is TRBJ2-2; D not resolved. The CDR3 sequence is 13 residues long. Trimming took 0 bases from V and 5 from J, leaving 4 bases between them. Germline V gives CDR1 LNHNV, CDR2 YYDKDF (reference sequence). CDR3 region: CATSRDRTGELFF. CDR3 sequence (DNA): TGTGCCACCAGCAGAGATCGGACCGGGGAGCTGTTTTTT.

The CDR3 spells CASSSPGTSGNSNTGELFF. CDR3 DNA: TGTGCCAGCAGCTCCCCCGGGACTAGCGGGAATTCGAACACCGGGGAGCTGTTTTTT. The chain is built from TRBV9 and TRBJ2-2, with 13 positions matching TRBD2. The germline gives CDR1 SGDLS, CDR2 YYNGEE. V lost 4 bases, J lost 0 bases, and 9 bases stayed unmatched. The CDR3 has 19 amino acids.

This clonotype was seen more than once but under ten times. The chain uses TRBV6-6 and TRBJ2-5; no firm D call. The germline V gene has CDR1 MNHNY and CDR2 SVGAGI (reference sequence). Trimming removed 2 bases at V and 3 bases at J, with 10 bases between. The CDR3 sequence is 14 residues long. The CDR3 DNA follows: TGTGCCAGCAGTTACGGTGGGGTTGAAGAGACCCAGTACTTC. Amino acids: CASSYGGVEETQYF.

This clonotype came up a few times. The chain recombines TRBV7-6 with TRBJ2-2; D possibly corresponds to TRBD1 (6 bases). The CDR3 extends over 15 amino acids. Trimming took 5 bases from V and 0 from J, leaving 10 bases between them. CDR1 and CDR2 (germline): SGHVS, FNYEAQ. The CDR3 spells CASSIGTSNTGELFF. In nucleotides, the CDR3 is TGTGCCAGCAGCATCGGGACATCGAACACCGGGGAGCTGTTTTTT.

This clonotype was seen only a few times. V gene TRBV19 combines with J gene TRBJ2-7; TRBD2 aligns across 7 bases. Losses at the gene ends were 4 bases for V and 2 bases for J; bases not matched to a gene: 5. Germline loops: CDR1 LNHDA, CDR2 SQIVND (reference sequence). This CDR3 comprises 14 residues. In DNA form, the CDR3 reads TGTGCCAGTAGTACAACGGGAGGAACCTACGAGCAGTACTTC. It specifies CASSTTGGTYEQYF.

V and J are TRBV11-1 and TRBJ1-2, with a tentative D call TRBD1 (6 bases). The germline CDR1 and CDR2 sequences are SGHAT and FQDESV (reference sequence). This CDR3 spans 16 amino acids. Trimming left V 5 bases short and J 4 bases short, with 20 bases between. The CDR3 is CASSRDRPGTPYGYTF. CDR3 sequence (DNA): TGTGCCAGCAGCCGCGACAGGCCCGGAACGCCCTATGGCTACACCTTC.